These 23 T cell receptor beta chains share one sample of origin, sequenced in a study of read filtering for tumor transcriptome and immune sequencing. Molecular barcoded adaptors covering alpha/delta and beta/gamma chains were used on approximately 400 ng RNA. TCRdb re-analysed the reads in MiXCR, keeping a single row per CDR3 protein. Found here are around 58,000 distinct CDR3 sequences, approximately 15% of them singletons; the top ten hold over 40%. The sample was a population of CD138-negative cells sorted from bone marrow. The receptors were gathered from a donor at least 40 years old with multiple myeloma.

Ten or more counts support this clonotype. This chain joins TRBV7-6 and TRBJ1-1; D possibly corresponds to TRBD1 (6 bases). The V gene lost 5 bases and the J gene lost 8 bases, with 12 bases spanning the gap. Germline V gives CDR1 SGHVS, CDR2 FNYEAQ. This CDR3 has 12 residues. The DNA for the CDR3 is TGTGCCAGCAGCACGAATGGGGGCGAAGCTTTCTTT. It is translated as CASSTNGGEAFF.

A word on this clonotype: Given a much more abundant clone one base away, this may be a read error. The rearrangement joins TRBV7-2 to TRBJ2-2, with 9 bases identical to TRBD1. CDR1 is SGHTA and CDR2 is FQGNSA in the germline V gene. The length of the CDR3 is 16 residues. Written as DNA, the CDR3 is TGTGCCAGCAGCTCTCGACAGGGGGTAGTTGGCGGGGCGCTGTTTTTT. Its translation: CASSSRQGVVGGALFF.

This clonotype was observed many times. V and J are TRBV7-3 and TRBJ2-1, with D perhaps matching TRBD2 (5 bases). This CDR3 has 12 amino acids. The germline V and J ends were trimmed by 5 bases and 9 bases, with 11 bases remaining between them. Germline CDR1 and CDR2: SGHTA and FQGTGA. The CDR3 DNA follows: TGTGCCAGCAGCCTGACGGGATCTGAGCAGTTCTTC. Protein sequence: CASSLTGSEQFF.

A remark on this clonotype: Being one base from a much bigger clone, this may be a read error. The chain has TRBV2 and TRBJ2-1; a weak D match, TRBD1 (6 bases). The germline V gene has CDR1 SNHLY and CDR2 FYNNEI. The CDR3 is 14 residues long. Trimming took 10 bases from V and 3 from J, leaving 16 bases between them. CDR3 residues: CAIFGAGDYNEQFF. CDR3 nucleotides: TGTGCCATCTTCGGGGCAGGGGACTACAATGAGCAGTTCTTC.

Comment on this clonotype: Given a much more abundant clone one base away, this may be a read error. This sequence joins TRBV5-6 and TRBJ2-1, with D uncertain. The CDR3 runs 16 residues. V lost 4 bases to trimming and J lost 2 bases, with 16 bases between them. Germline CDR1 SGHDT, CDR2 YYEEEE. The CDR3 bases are TGTGCCAGCAGCGCCGGAGTAAGTTCCACCTACAATGAGCAGTTCTTC. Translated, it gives CASSAGVSSTYNEQFF.

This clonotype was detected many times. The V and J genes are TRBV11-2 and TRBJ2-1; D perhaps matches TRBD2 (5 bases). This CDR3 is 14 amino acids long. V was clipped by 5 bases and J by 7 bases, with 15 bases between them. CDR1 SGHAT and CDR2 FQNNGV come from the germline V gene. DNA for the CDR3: TGTGCCAGCAGCACCTTTGAGGGCTGGAATGAGCAGTTCTTC. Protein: CASSTFEGWNEQFF.

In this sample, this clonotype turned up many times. CDR3 coding DNA: TGTGCCAGCAGCTCCTGGACAGGGTCGGCCACTGAAGCTTTCTTT. This codes for CASSSWTGSATEAFF. The chain couples TRBV7-9 to TRBJ1-1; 8 bases fit TRBD1. V shed 4 bases, J shed 4 bases, and the junction held 8 bases outside the gene matches. CDR1 SEHNR and CDR2 FQNEAQ come from the germline V gene (reference sequence). This CDR3 region has 15 residues. The entire variable domain, with the rest obtained from reference TRBV7-9 and TRBJ1-1, is as follows: DTGVSQNPRHKITKRGQNVTFRCDPISEHNRLYWYRQTLGQGPEFLTYFQNEAQLEKSRLLSDRFSAERPKGSFSTLEIQRTEQGDSAMYLCASSSWTGSATEAFFGQGTRLTVV.

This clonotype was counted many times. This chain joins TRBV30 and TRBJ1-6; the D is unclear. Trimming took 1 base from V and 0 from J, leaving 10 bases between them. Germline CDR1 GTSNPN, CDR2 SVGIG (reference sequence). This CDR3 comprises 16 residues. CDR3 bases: TGTGCCTGGAGTGGAGGGTTCAGCTCCTATAATTCACCCCTCCACTTT. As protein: CAWSGGFSSYNSPLHF. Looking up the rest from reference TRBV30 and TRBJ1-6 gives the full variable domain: SQTIHQWPATLVQPVGSPLSLECTVEGTSNPNLYWYRQAAGRGLQLLFYSVGIGQISSEVPQNLSASRPQDRQFILSSKKLLLSDSGFYLCAWSGGFSSYNSPLHFGNGTRLTVT.

Here the CDR3 reads CATSDPGQGTYNEQFF. The DNA for the CDR3 is TGTGCCACCAGTGACCCGGGACAGGGGACCTACAATGAGCAGTTCTTC. The V gene is TRBV24-1, the J gene TRBJ2-1; 10 bases map to TRBD1. This CDR3 has 16 residues. The V gene's germline CDR1 is KGHDR and CDR2 SFDVKD. The V segment lost 4 bases and the J segment 2 bases; nucleotides outside the gene matches: 4.

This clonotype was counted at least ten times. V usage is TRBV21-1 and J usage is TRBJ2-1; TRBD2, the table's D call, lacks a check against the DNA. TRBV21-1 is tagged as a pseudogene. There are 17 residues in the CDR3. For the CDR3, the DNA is TGTGCCAGCAGCGGGGGGACTAGCGGGAGGGTTGGCAATGAGCAGTTCTTC. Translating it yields CASSGGTSGRVGNEQFF.

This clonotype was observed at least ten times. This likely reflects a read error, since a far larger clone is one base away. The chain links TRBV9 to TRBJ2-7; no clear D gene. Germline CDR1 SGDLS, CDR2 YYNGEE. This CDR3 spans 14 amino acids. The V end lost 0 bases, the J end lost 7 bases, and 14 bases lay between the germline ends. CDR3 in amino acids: CASSVGGIPDEQYF. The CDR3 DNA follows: TGTGCCAGCAGCGTAGGCGGAATCCCCGATGAGCAGTACTTC. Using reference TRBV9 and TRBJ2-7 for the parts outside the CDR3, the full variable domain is DSGVTQTPKHLITATGQRVTLRCSPRSGDLSVYWYQQSLDQGLQFLIQYYNGEERAKGNILERFSAQQFPDLHSELNLSSLELGDSALYFCASSVGGIPDEQYFGPGTRLTVT.

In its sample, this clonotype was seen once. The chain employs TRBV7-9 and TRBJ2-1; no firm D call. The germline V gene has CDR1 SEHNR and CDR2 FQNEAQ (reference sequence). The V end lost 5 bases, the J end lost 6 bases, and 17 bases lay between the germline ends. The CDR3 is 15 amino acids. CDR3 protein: CASSRRRGLVNEQFF. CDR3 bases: TGTGCCAGCAGCCGACGACGAGGTCTCGTCAATGAGCAGTTCTTC.

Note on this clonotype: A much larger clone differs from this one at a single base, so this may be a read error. This chain's CDR3 is CASSTRQGSYNELFF. DNA of the CDR3: TGTGCCAGCAGCACAAGACAGGGATCCTACAATGAGCTGTTCTTC. The rearrangement links TRBV13 to TRBJ2-1, with TRBD1 identical over 7 bases. CDR3 size: 15 residues. Germline values: CDR1 PRHDT, CDR2 FYEKMQ (reference sequence). The whole variable domain, filled in from reference TRBV13 and TRBJ2-1, reads AAGVIQSPRHLIKEKRETATLKCYPIPRHDTVYWYQQGPGQDPQFLISFYEKMQSDKGSIPDRFSAQQFSDYHSELNMSSLELGDSALYFCASSTRQGSYNELFFGPGTRLTVL.

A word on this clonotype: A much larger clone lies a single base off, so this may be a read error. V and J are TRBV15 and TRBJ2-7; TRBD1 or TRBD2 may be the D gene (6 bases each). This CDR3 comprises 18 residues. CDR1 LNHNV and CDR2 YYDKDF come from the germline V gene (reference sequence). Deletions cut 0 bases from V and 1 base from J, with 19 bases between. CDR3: CATSRDDDSGAFSYEQYF. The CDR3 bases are TGTGCCACCAGCAGAGATGACGACTCGGGGGCCTTTTCCTACGAGCAGTACTTC.

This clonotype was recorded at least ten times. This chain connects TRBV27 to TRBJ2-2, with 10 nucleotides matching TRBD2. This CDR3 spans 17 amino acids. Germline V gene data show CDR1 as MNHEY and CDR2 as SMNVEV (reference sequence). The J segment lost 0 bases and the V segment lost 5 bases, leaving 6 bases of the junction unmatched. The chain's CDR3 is CASSRTTSGANTGELFF. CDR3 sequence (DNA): TGTGCCAGCAGTCGAACAACTAGCGGGGCGAACACCGGGGAGCTGTTTTTT.

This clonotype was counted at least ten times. The CDR3 protein is CASSVGLAVYNEQFF. As DNA, the CDR3 is TGTGCCAGCAGCGTCGGACTAGCGGTTTACAATGAGCAGTTCTTC. V gene TRBV9 combines with J gene TRBJ2-1; 10 bases map to TRBD2. Germline loops: CDR1 SGDLS, CDR2 YYNGEE. With 2 bases clipped from V and 4 bases from J, the junction kept 3 bases outside the gene matches. The CDR3 has 15 residues. Combining the CDR3 with reference TRBV9 and TRBJ2-1 gives the whole variable domain DSGVTQTPKHLITATGQRVTLRCSPRSGDLSVYWYQQSLDQGLQFLIQYYNGEERAKGNILERFSAQQFPDLHSELNLSSLELGDSALYFCASSVGLAVYNEQFFGPGTRLTVL.

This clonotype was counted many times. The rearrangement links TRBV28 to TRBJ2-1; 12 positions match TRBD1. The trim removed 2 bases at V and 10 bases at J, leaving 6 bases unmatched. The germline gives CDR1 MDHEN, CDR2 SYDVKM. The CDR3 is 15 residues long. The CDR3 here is CASSLPGTGGYEQFF. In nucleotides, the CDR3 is TGTGCCAGCAGTTTACCCGGGACAGGGGGCTACGAGCAGTTCTTC.

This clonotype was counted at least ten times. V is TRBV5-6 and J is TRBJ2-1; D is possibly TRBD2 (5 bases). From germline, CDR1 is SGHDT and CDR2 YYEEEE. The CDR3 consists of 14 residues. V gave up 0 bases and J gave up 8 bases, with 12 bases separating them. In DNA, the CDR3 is TGTGCCAGCAGCTTGGCCGGACTCACCCATGAGCAGTTCTTC. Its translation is CASSLAGLTHEQFF.

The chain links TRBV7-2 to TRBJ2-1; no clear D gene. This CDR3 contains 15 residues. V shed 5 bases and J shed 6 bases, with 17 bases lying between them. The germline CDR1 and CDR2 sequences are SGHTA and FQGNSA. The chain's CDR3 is CASSLGPARTNEQFF. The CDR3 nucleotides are TGTGCCAGCAGCCTAGGCCCAGCGAGGACCAATGAGCAGTTCTTC.

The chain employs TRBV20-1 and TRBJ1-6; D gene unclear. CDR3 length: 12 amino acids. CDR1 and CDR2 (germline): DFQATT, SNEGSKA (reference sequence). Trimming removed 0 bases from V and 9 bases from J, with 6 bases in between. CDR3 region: CSARDSTSPLHF. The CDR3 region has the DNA TGCAGTGCTAGAGATAGTACTTCACCCCTCCACTTT.

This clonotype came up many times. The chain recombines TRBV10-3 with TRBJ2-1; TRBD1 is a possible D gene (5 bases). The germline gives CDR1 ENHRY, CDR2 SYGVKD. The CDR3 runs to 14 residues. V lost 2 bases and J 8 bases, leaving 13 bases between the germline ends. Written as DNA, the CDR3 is TGTGCCATCAGTGAGGCCCAGGGTGGTTATGAGCAGTTCTTC. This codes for CAISEAQGGYEQFF.

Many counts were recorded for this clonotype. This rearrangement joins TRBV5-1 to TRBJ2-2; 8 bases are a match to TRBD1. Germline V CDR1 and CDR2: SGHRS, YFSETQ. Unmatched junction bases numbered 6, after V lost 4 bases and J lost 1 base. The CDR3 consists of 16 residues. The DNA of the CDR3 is TGCGCCAGCAGCCCGTCACAGGGGGGGAACACCGGGGAGCTGTTTTTT. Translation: CASSPSQGGNTGELFF.

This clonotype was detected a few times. The CDR3 loop is CASTMEGQGLSNYGYTF. DNA of the CDR3: TGTGCCAGCACCATGGAGGGGCAGGGCCTCTCTAACTATGGCTACACCTTC. The V and J genes are TRBV6-1 and TRBJ1-2, with D tentatively TRBD1 (5 bases). V shed 7 bases and J shed 0 bases, with 21 bases lying between them. Germline loops: CDR1 MNHNS, CDR2 SASEGT. The CDR3 contains 17 residues.